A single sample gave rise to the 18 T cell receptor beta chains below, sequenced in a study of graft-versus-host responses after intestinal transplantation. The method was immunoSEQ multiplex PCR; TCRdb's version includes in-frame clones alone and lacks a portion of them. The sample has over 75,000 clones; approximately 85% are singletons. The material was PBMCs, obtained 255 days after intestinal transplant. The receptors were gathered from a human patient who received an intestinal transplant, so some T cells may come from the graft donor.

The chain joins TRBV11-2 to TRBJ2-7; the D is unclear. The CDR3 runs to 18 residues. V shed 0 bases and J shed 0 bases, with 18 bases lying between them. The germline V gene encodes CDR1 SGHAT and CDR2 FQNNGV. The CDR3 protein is CASSLESFRSPSSYEQYV. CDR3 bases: TGTGCCAGCAGCTTAGAGAGTTTTAGGAGTCCTAGCTCCTACGAGCAGTACGTC.

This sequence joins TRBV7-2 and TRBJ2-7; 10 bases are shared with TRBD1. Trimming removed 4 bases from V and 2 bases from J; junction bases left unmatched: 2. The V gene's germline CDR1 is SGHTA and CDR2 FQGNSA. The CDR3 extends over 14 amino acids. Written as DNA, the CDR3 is TGTGCCAGCAGCTGGGGGACAGGGGCCTACGAGCAGTACTTC. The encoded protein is CASSWGTGAYEQYF.

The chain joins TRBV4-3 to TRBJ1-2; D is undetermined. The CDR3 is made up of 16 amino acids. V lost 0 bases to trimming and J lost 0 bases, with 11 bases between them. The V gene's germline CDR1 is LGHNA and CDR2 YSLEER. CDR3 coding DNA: TGCGCCAGCAGCCAAGATCTCCGAACAGCTAACTATGGCTACACCTTC. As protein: CASSQDLRTANYGYTF.

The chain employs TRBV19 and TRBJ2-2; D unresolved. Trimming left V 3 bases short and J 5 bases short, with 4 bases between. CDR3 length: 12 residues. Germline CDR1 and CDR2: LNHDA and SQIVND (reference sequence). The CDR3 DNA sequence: TGTGCCAGTAGTATTATAACCGGGGAGCTGTTTTTT. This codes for CASSIITGELFF.

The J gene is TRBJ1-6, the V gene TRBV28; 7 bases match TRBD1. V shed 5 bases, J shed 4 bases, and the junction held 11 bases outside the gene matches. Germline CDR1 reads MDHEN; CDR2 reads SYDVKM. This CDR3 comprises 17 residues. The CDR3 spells CASSPGSGTEYNSPLHF. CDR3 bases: TGTGCCAGCAGTCCCGGGTCGGGGACAGAATATAATTCACCCCTCCACTTT.

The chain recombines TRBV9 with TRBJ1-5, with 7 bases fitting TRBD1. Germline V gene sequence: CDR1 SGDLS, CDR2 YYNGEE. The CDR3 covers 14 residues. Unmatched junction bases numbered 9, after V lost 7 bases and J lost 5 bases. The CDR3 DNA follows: TGTGCCAGCTCCAGGGGGGAGATGGATCAGCCCCAGCATTTT. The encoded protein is CASSRGEMDQPQHF.

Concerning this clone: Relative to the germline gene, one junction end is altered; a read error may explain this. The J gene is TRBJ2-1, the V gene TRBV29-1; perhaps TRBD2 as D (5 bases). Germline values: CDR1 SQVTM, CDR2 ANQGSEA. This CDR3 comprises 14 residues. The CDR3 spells CSVEGLDSYNGQFF. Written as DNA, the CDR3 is TGCAGCGTTGAAGGGCTGGACTCCTACAATGGGCAGTTCTTC.

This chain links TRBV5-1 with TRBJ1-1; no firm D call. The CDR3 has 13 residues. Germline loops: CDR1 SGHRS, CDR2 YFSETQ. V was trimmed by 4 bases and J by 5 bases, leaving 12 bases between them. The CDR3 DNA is TGCGCCAGCAGCCATTTAATGGGAACTGAAGCTTTCTTT. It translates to CASSHLMGTEAFF.

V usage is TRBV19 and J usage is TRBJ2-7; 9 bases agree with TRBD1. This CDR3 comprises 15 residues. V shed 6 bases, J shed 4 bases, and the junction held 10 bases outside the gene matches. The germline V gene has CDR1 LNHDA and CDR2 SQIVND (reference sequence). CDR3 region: CASSPGAGQGYEQYV. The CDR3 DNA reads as TGTGCCAGTAGCCCTGGGGCCGGACAGGGGTACGAGCAGTACGTC.

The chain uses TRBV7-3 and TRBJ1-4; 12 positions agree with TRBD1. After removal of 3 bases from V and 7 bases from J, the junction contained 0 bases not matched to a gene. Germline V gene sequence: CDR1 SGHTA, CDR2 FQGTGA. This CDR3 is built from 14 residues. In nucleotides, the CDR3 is TGTGCCAGCAGCTTGGGACAGGGGGCTGAAAAACTGTTTTTT. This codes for CASSLGQGAEKLFF.

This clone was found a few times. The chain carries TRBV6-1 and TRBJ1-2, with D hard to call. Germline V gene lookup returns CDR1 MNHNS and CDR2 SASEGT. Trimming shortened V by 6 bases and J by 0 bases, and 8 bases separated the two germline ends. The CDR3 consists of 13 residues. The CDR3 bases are TGTGCCAGCAGCGCCGACGCTAACTATGGCTACACCTTC. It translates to CASSADANYGYTF.

The CDR3 reads CASSERDSSDTQYF. DNA for the CDR3: TGTGCCAGCAGTGAGCGGGACAGTAGCGATACGCAGTATTTT. This sequence joins TRBV6-4 and TRBJ2-3, with D tentatively TRBD1 (7 bases). Germline lookup yields CDR1 MRHNA and CDR2 SNTAGT. V lost 3 bases, J lost 6 bases, and 13 bases lay in between. The CDR3 extends over 14 amino acids.

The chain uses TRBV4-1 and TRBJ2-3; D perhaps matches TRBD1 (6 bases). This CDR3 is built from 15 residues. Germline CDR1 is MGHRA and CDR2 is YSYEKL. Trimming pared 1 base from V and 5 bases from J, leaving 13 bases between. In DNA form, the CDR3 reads TGCGCCAGCAGCCAAGGACAGGCCTCGGGAGATACGCAGTATTTT. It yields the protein CASSQGQASGDTQYF.

This CDR3 is CASSHRVADYNEQFF. CDR3 nucleotides: TGTGCCAGCAGCCATCGGGTAGCGGACTACAATGAGCAGTTCTTC. This sequence joins TRBV2 and TRBJ2-1; D is perhaps TRBD2 (6 bases). Trimming took off 6 bases at V and 3 bases at J, with 15 bases between the two ends. The CDR3 runs 15 residues. The germline V gene has CDR1 SNHLY and CDR2 FYNNEI.

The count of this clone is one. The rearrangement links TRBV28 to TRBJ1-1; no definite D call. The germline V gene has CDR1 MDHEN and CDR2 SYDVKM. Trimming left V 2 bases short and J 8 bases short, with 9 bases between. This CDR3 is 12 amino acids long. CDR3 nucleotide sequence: TGTGCCAGCAGTTTAGGGCTAGGGGAAGCTTTCTTT. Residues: CASSLGLGEAFF.

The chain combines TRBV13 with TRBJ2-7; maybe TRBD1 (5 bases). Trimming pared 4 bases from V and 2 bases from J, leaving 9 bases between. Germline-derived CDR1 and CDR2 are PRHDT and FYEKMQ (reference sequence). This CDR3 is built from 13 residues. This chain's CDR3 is CASSSQVAYEQYF. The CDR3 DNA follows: TGTGCCAGCAGCTCACAGGTGGCCTACGAGCAGTACTTC.

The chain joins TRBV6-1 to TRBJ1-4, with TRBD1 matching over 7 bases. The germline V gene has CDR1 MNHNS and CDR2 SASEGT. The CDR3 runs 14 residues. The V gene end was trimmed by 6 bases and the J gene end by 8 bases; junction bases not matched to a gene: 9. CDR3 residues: CASSVDRAREKLFF. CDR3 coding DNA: TGTGCCAGCAGCGTCGACAGGGCGCGGGAAAAACTGTTTTTT.

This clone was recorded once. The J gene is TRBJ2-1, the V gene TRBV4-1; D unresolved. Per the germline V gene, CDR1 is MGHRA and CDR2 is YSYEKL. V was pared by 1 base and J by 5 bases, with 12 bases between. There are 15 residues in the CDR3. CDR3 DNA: TGCGCCAGCAGCCAAGCCCCCGACTGGGACAATGAGCAGTTCTTC. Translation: CASSQAPDWDNEQFF.